These 23 T cell receptor beta chains originate from one sample sequenced in a study of neurological immune-mediated disorders (dated by TCRdb to about 2019). The library was made by 5' RACE. Instrument on record: Illumina HiSeq 2500. TCRdb itself trimmed the public reads at Q25 with fastp, ran MiXCR and retained productive beta chains. A single entry per CDR3 protein holds the most common genes and DNA from its merged rows. This sample lists about 99,000 distinct CDR3 sequences; 9.5% to 14% were detected once. The ten top clones hold approximately 3.1% of the sample. Interpreted using the paper, the time point label stands for: longitudinal time-point 3. The sample was PBMCs. These receptor sequences come from a female donor with HTLV-1-associated myelopathy (HAM/TSP).

This clonotype was detected many times. The CDR3 DNA reads TGTGCCAGCAGCCTTTTGGGCTCCTACGAGCAGTACTTC. Residues: CASSLLGSYEQYF. The chain recombines TRBV7-9 with TRBJ2-7, with D unclear. The V end lost 5 bases, the J end lost 0 bases, and 8 bases lay between the germline ends. This CDR3 has 13 amino acids. Germline CDR1 and CDR2: SEHNR and FQNEAQ (reference sequence).

This clonotype was found many times. V and J are TRBV20-1 and TRBJ1-4; D may be TRBD1 (5 bases). This CDR3 is 15 amino acids long. Trimming took off 2 bases at V and 7 bases at J, with 17 bases between the two ends. CDR1 is DFQATT and CDR2 is SNEGSKA in the germline V gene (reference sequence). CDR3 DNA: TGCAGTGCTAGATCTCAGGGACTTGGAGGTGAAAAACTGTTTTTT. Protein: CSARSQGLGGEKLFF.

As to this clonotype: The DNA is left out, because the CDR3 cannot be placed on it with certainty; the CDR3 is given as TCRdb lists it. This chain joins TRBV29-1 and TRBJ1-5; no DNA check was done on the table's D call, TRBD1. Germline V gene lookup returns CDR1 SQVTM and CDR2 ANQGSEA. The length of the CDR3 is 12 amino acids, counting both ends. The CDR3 here is CSVGTGNQPHHF.

There are many counts of this clonotype. This rearrangement joins TRBV5-1 to TRBJ2-3; D ambiguous. Trimming shortened V by 0 bases and J by 3 bases, and 8 bases separated the two germline ends. CDR1 SGHRS and CDR2 YFSETQ come from the germline V gene. The CDR3 loop spans 14 amino acids. Here the CDR3 DNA reads TGCGCCAGCAGCTTGGCCTTACTAACAGATACGCAGTATTTT. The encoded protein is CASSLALLTDTQYF.

This clonotype appeared many times. This sequence joins TRBV12-3 or TRBV12-4 and TRBJ1-1, with unresolved D. The CDR3 runs 16 residues. Trimming shortened V by 4 bases and J by 3 bases, and 18 bases separated the two germline ends. CDR3 sequence: CASSSDRARFDTEAFF. CDR3 nucleotide sequence: TGTGCCAGCAGTTCAGACCGGGCGAGGTTTGACACTGAAGCTTTCTTT.

This clonotype was counted between two and nine times. This chain uses TRBV5-1 with TRBJ2-5; the match to TRBD2 covers 7 bases. CDR3 length equals 13 residues. From germline, CDR1 is SGHRS and CDR2 YFSETQ. J lost 4 bases, V lost 2 bases, and 2 bases had no gene match. The CDR3 region has the DNA TGCGCCAGCAGCTTCGGCGGGGGAGAGACCCAGTACTTC. This encodes CASSFGGGETQYF.

The sample holds many counts of this clonotype. The chain is built from TRBV29-1 and TRBJ1-2; maybe TRBD1 (6 bases). Between the trimmed V and J ends, which lost 5 bases and 4 bases, there was a span of 23 bases. CDR1 is SQVTM and CDR2 is ANQGSEA in the germline V gene. The CDR3 runs 16 residues. CDR3 coding DNA: TGCAGCGTTTACTTATTTATAGGGGGGCTAGGCTATGGCTACACCTTC. Residues: CSVYLFIGGLGYGYTF. The variable domain in full, with the rest retrieved from reference TRBV29-1 and TRBJ1-2, is SAVISQKPSRDICQRGTSLTIQCQVDSQVTMMFWYRQQPGQSLTLIATANQGSEATYESGFVIDKFPISRPNLTFSTLTVSNMSPEDSSIYLCSVYLFIGGLGYGYTFGSGTRLTVV.

This clonotype showed up many times. This sequence joins TRBV7-9 and TRBJ2-3; no firm D call. The CDR3 covers 12 residues. V lost 4 bases to trimming and J lost 2 bases, with 4 bases between them. Germline CDR1 reads SEHNR; CDR2 reads FQNEAQ (reference sequence). The CDR3 here is CASSSYTDTQYF. Here the CDR3 DNA reads TGTGCCAGCAGCTCCTACACAGATACGCAGTATTTT.

The chain has TRBV7-2 and TRBJ1-6; 7 nucleotides match TRBD1. Germline CDR1 reads SGHTA; CDR2 reads FQGNSA. CDR3 length: 14 residues. J gave up 9 bases and V 4 bases, and 6 bases lay outside the gene matches. CDR3 nucleotide sequence: TGTGCCAGCAGCTATGGACAGGTAGCTTCACCCCTCCACTTT. Encoded protein: CASSYGQVASPLHF.

This clonotype was counted many times. The chain is built from TRBV20-1 and TRBJ1-2; D is unresolved. Trimming took 1 base from V and 4 from J, leaving 10 bases between them. CDR3 length: 13 residues. CDR1 is DFQATT, CDR2 SNEGSKA, per germline (reference sequence). The CDR3 region is CSARVVQFYGYTF. CDR3 bases: TGCAGTGCTAGAGTGGTGCAGTTCTATGGCTACACCTTC.

This clonotype was counted many times. The genes are TRBV12-3 or TRBV12-4 and TRBJ1-1; D is unclear. CDR3 length: 12 amino acids. Trimming stripped 8 bases from V and 4 bases from J, with 11 bases between. CDR3 sequence (DNA): TGTGCCAGCGGAATCTTCGGCACTGAAGCTTTCTTT. Translating gives CASGIFGTEAFF.

In the case of this clonotype: The junction departs from the called germline gene at one end, perhaps through a read error. The gene calls are TRBV10-3 and TRBJ2-3, with D perhaps matching TRBD2 (5 bases). The V gene's germline CDR1 is ENHRY and CDR2 SYGVKD. The CDR3 totals 14 residues. DNA of the CDR3: TGTGCCATCAGTCTCCGGACTGGCACACATACGCAGTATTTT. This sequence encodes CAISLRTGTHTQYF.

Comments on this clonotype: This may be a read error: a much more frequent sequence differs by one nucleotide. The chain uses TRBV5-1 and TRBJ2-5; D is ambiguous. CDR1 SGHRS and CDR2 YFSETQ come from the germline V gene. The ends were cut back, 8 bases at V and 0 bases at J, with 11 bases in the middle. This CDR3 spans 13 amino acids. The DNA of the CDR3 is TGCGCCAGTTCCCGGTACAACCAAGAGACCCAGTACTTC. Translation gives CASSRYNQETQYF.

This clonotype was seen at least ten times. The genes are TRBV5-1 and TRBJ2-2; D gene unclear. Germline-derived CDR1 and CDR2 are SGHRS and YFSETQ. The CDR3 runs to 15 residues. V was trimmed by 7 bases and J by 0 bases, leaving 13 bases between them. This chain's CDR3 is CASRGSVANTGELFF. DNA of the CDR3: TGCGCCAGCCGAGGTTCGGTCGCGAACACCGGGGAGCTGTTTTTT. Together with reference TRBV5-1 and TRBJ2-2, the CDR3 gives the full variable domain: KAGVTQTPRYLIKTRGQQVTLSCSPISGHRSVSWYQQTPGQGLQFLFEYFSETQRNKGNFPGRFSGRQFSNSRSEMNVSTLELGDSALYLCASRGSVANTGELFFGEGSRLTVL.

This clonotype came up once. It may be a read error: a sequence one base away is much more abundant. The V call is TRBV9, the J call TRBJ1-5; no definite D call. The CDR3 spans 15 residues. Per germline, CDR1 SGDLS and CDR2 YYNGEE. As DNA, the CDR3 is TGTGCCAGCAGCGGCCGACTCGCTAGCAATCATCCCCAGCATTTT. Protein product: CASSGRLASNHPQHF.

This clonotype has only one observation. At one end, the junction sequence differs from germline, possibly due to a read error. The V call is TRBV5-1, the J call TRBJ2-2; 11 positions match TRBD2. This CDR3 has 17 residues. CDR1 and CDR2 from the germline V gene are SGHRS and YFSETQ. CDR3 residues: CANSLPLAGGVTWELFF. The CDR3, as DNA: TGCGCCAACAGCTTGCCCCTAGCGGGGGGCGTAACCTGGGAGCTGTTTTTT.

V gene TRBV20-1 combines with J gene TRBJ1-2, with D possibly TRBD1 on 5 matching bases. The germline V gene encodes CDR1 DFQATT and CDR2 SNEGSKA (reference sequence). V lost 0 bases and J lost 6, with 17 bases in between. This CDR3 has 15 residues. This CDR3 is CSARDGRDSADGYTF. The CDR3, as DNA: TGCAGTGCTAGAGATGGTAGGGACTCAGCGGATGGCTACACCTTC.

On this clonotype itself: A much larger clone differs by one base, so this may be a read error. The chain carries TRBV20-1 and TRBJ2-5; possible D gene TRBD2, 5 bases. The germline V gene encodes CDR1 DFQATT and CDR2 SNEGSKA (reference sequence). The CDR3 has 13 amino acids. The CDR3 spells CSARPSTGETQCF. CDR3 nucleotides: TGCAGTGCTAGACCCTCTACCGGGGAGACCCAGTGCTTC.

This clonotype was recorded many times. The chain links TRBV12-3 or TRBV12-4 to TRBJ1-1; possible D gene TRBD1, 5 bases. Trimming pared 5 bases from V and 0 bases from J, leaving 10 bases between. The CDR3 has 14 amino acids. CDR3 nucleotides: TGTGCCAGCAGTCCTAAGGGGTTGAACACTGAAGCTTTCTTT. It is translated as CASSPKGLNTEAFF.

The gene calls are TRBV11-2 and TRBJ2-1; D possibly corresponds to TRBD1 (5 bases). Trimming cost V 6 bases and J 5 bases, with 17 bases left between them. This CDR3 contains 15 residues. Germline V gene sequence: CDR1 SGHAT, CDR2 FQNNGV. The CDR3 DNA is TGTGCCAGCAGGTCACAAGGACACGTCAACAATGAGCAGTTCTTC. Amino acids: CASRSQGHVNNEQFF.

This clonotype was seen at least ten times. The chain has TRBV4-1 and TRBJ2-2, with D possibly matching TRBD2 (7 bases). V lost 0 bases and J lost 6, with 8 bases in between. Germline CDR1 and CDR2: MGHRA and YSYEKL. The CDR3 has 14 amino acids. The CDR3 sequence is CASSQEGGAGELFF. CDR3 DNA sequence: TGCGCCAGCAGCCAAGAAGGGGGGGCCGGGGAGCTGTTTTTT.

This clonotype was counted many times. The chain carries TRBV20-1 and TRBJ2-3; D call uncertain. CDR3 length: 11 residues. Germline lookup yields CDR1 DFQATT and CDR2 SNEGSKA (reference sequence). The V and J ends lost 6 bases and 2 bases respectively, with 6 bases between them. The CDR3 sequence: CSARFTDTQYF. CDR3 nucleotide sequence: TGCAGTGCCCGCTTCACAGATACGCAGTATTTT.

This clonotype occurred many times. A read error may account for a junction end that differs from germline. The V and J genes are TRBV18 and TRBJ1-2; no clear D gene. Looked up from germline, CDR1 is KGHSH and CDR2 is LQKENI. This CDR3 is built from 13 residues. CDR3 bases: TGTGCCAGTTCACCCGGCCCCAGAGTAGGCTACACCTTC. Protein sequence: CASSPGPRVGYTF.